The 15 T cell receptor beta chains below all came from one sample that was sequenced in a study of shared clonotypes between healthy human individuals (TCRdb year 2020). Preparation of the library involved the immunoSEQ multiplex PCR assay. TCRdb limited this immuneACCESS table to in-frame rearrangements with V and J called. A share of clones is missing; checked studies link under half to unresolved V genes, and the rest is unexplained. The sample table holds over 2 million clones, of which 92% were seen once. 0.37% of the sample is in the top ten clones. Sample: naive CD4+ T cells from PBMCs. Reading the label with the study, this specimen's cell subset or site is: CD45RA+ positively selected. The receptors shown here come from a man aged 18 to 30 in good health. Some clones in this sample may be carry-over from other donors' samples.

This sequence joins TRBV7-6 and TRBJ1-2; D is uncertain. The CDR3 extends over 15 amino acids. With 0 bases removed from V and 3 bases from J, the gap between germline ends came to 11 bases. Germline lookup yields CDR1 SGHVS and CDR2 FNYEAQ. CDR3 nucleotide sequence: TGTGCCAGCAGCTTAGCCGAGGAGCCGTACTATGGCTACACCTTC. Translating gives CASSLAEEPYYGYTF.

This chain connects TRBV2 to TRBJ2-5; D unresolved. Germline V gives CDR1 SNHLY, CDR2 FYNNEI. The CDR3 spans 14 residues. The V gene lost 3 bases and the J gene lost 4 bases, with 12 bases spanning the gap. This CDR3 reads CASSDKLDGETQYF. As DNA, the CDR3 is TGTGCCAGCAGTGATAAGTTAGATGGAGAGACCCAGTACTTC. The complete variable domain, with remaining parts taken from reference TRBV2 and TRBJ2-5, reads EPEVTQTPSHQVTQMGQEVILRCVPISNHLYFYWYRQILGQKVEFLVSFYNNEISEKSEIFDDQFSVERPDGSNFTLKIRSTKLEDSAMYFCASSDKLDGETQYFGPGTRLLVL.

This chain uses TRBV28 with TRBJ1-1; 10 bases are a match to TRBD1. Germline-derived CDR1 and CDR2 are MDHEN and SYDVKM. The CDR3 has 15 amino acids. J was trimmed by 10 bases and V by 6 bases; bases with no gene match: 14. The CDR3 here is CASSRPGTGDIGAFF. The CDR3 DNA is TGTGCCAGCAGCCGCCCCGGGACAGGGGACATTGGAGCTTTCTTT.

The chain recombines TRBV7-2 with TRBJ2-2; TRBD2 matches at 13 bases. This CDR3 contains 19 residues. After removal of 5 bases from V and 5 bases from J, the junction contained 14 bases not matched to a gene. Germline V gives CDR1 SGHTA, CDR2 FQGNSA. The CDR3 DNA reads TGTGCCAGCAGCCCAGGGAAAGGACTAGCGGGAGCTGGAACCGGGGAGCTGTTTTTT. Residues: CASSPGKGLAGAGTGELFF. The variable domain in full, completed from reference TRBV7-2 and TRBJ2-2, reads GAGVSQSPSNKVTEKGKDVELRCDPISGHTALYWYRQSLGQGLEFLIYFQGNSAPDKSGLPSDRFSAERTGGSVSTLTIQRTQQEDSAVYLCASSPGKGLAGAGTGELFFGEGSRLTVL.

CDR3 nucleotides: TGTGCCAGCAGGCCAGGGACCTCCTACAATGAGCAGTTCTTC. Translating it yields CASRPGTSYNEQFF. The chain is built from TRBV7-3 and TRBJ2-1; possibly TRBD1 or TRBD2 for D (5 bases each). Germline CDR1 and CDR2: SGHTA and FQGTGA. Trimming removed 6 bases from V and 0 bases from J, with 9 bases in between. The CDR3 loop spans 14 amino acids. Supplemented by reference TRBV7-3 and TRBJ2-1, the full variable domain reads GAGVSQTPSNKVTEKGKYVELRCDPISGHTALYWYRQSLGQGPEFLIYFQGTGAADDSGLPNDRFFAVRPEGSVSTLKIQRTERGDSAVYLCASRPGTSYNEQFFGPGTRLTVL.

This chain uses TRBV28 with TRBJ2-2, with D possibly called TRBD1 or TRBD2 (5 bases each). Trimming shortened V by 2 bases and J by 2 bases, and 18 bases separated the two germline ends. Germline CDR1 MDHEN, CDR2 SYDVKM. The CDR3 is 18 residues long. CDR3 in DNA: TGTGCCAGCAGTTTAGACGGGACCCATCTTATTAACACCGGGGAGCTGTTTTTT. This gives the protein CASSLDGTHLINTGELFF.

The CDR3 is CACLHRDRRNTIYF. The CDR3 DNA is TGTGCCTGCCTTCACCGGGACAGGCGTAACACCATATATTTT. The J gene is TRBJ1-3, the V gene TRBV30; TRBD1 matches at 8 bases. The CDR3 sequence is 14 residues long. The V segment lost 6 bases and the J segment 7 bases; nucleotides outside the gene matches: 11. Germline CDR1 and CDR2: GTSNPN and SVGIG (reference sequence). The whole variable domain, remainder taken from reference TRBV30 and TRBJ1-3, is SQTIHQWPATLVQPVGSPLSLECTVEGTSNPNLYWYRQAAGRGLQLLFYSVGIGQISSEVPQNLSASRPQDRQFILSSKKLLLSDSGFYLCACLHRDRRNTIYFGEGSWLTVV.

The chain uses TRBV7-9 and TRBJ2-3; possibly TRBD1 for D (7 bases). Trimming removed 5 bases from V and 1 base from J, with 16 bases in between. The CDR3 is 16 residues long. Germline assignment: CDR1 SEHNR and CDR2 FQNEAQ (reference sequence). In DNA, the CDR3 is TGTGCCAGCAGCCCAGGGGGGCGGGTCGGCACAGATACGCAGTATTTT. This encodes CASSPGGRVGTDTQYF.

This chain joins TRBV18 and TRBJ1-2; D is ambiguous. With 3 bases removed from V and 7 bases from J, the gap between germline ends came to 18 bases. Germline CDR1 is KGHSH and CDR2 is LQKENI. The CDR3 has 15 residues. CDR3 DNA: TGTGCCAGCTCACCTTCGACGGGTACTATGGTTGGCTACACCTTC. Translated, it gives CASSPSTGTMVGYTF.

The V and J genes are TRBV2 and TRBJ1-3; a possible D gene is TRBD1 (6 bases). Germline V lookup: CDR1 SNHLY, CDR2 FYNNEI. The CDR3 spans 16 residues. Trimming left V 0 bases short and J 5 bases short, with 14 bases between. The CDR3 DNA sequence: TGTGCCAGCAGTGAAGCACAGGGCACAATTAGAAACACCATATATTTT. It is translated as CASSEAQGTIRNTIYF.

The J gene is TRBJ2-7, the V gene TRBV6-1; D is tentatively TRBD1 or TRBD2 (5 bases each). V was pared by 6 bases and J by 3 bases, with 15 bases between. There are 14 residues in the CDR3. Germline-derived CDR1 and CDR2 are MNHNS and SASEGT. The CDR3 loop reads CASSLRDPLYEQYF. CDR3 nucleotide sequence: TGTGCCAGCAGCCTCCGGGACCCCCTCTACGAGCAGTACTTC.

This clone has only one observation. The V call is TRBV7-3, the J call TRBJ2-7; TRBD2 agrees at 9 bases. Germline V gene data show CDR1 as SGHTA and CDR2 as FQGTGA. The length of the CDR3 is 15 residues. V lost 5 bases, J lost 5 bases, and 10 bases stayed unmatched. The CDR3 region has the DNA TGTGCCAGCAGCCCAACGCTAGCGGGAACTGACGAGCAGTACTTC. It yields the protein CASSPTLAGTDEQYF.

The chain recombines TRBV6-1 with TRBJ1-6, with a tentative D call TRBD1 (6 bases). Trimming left V 2 bases short and J 6 bases short, with 11 bases between. The CDR3 runs 15 residues. Germline V CDR1 and CDR2: MNHNS, SASEGT. This CDR3 reads CASSEQGPLNSPLHF. The CDR3, as DNA: TGTGCCAGCAGTGAACAGGGGCCCCTTAATTCACCCCTCCACTTT.

The genes are TRBV30 and TRBJ2-1; TRBD1 is a possible D gene (6 bases). The CDR3 covers 14 residues. Germline CDR1 reads GTSNPN; CDR2 reads SVGIG (reference sequence). V was cut by 3 bases and J by 8 bases, with 17 bases left in between. The CDR3 spells CAWRVWDNGDEQFF. The CDR3 DNA is TGTGCCTGGAGGGTCTGGGACAACGGTGATGAGCAGTTCTTC.

This clone was counted once. The rearrangement joins TRBV28 to TRBJ1-4; D is unresolved. V was cut by 8 bases and J by 7 bases, with 14 bases left in between. This CDR3 spans 13 amino acids. Germline assignment: CDR1 MDHEN and CDR2 SYDVKM. The CDR3 protein is CASLWSGSEKLFF. The CDR3 DNA follows: TGTGCCAGCCTTTGGTCGGGGAGTGAAAAACTGTTTTTT.